A single sample is the source of the 32 T cell receptor beta chains below, sequenced in a study of shared clonotypes between healthy human individuals. TCRdb keeps only in-frame clones here, not all; method: immunoSEQ multiplex PCR. The sample includes some 550,000 clones, around 97% of them seen just once. Input material: naive CD4+ T cells sorted from blood. The subset here: CD45RA+ positively selected. The receptors come from a woman aged 30 to 39 in good health.

The V and J genes are TRBV5-1 and TRBJ2-6; TRBD2 might be the D (6 bases). The V end was cut by 4 bases, the J end by 0 bases, with 11 bases between. Germline CDR1 and CDR2: SGHRS and YFSETQ. This CDR3 has 16 amino acids. The CDR3 coding sequence is TGCGCCAGCAGCAAGGGACTTGTCTCTGGGGCCAACGTCCTGACTTTC. Translated: CASSKGLVSGANVLTF.

This rearrangement joins TRBV5-4 to TRBJ2-5, with 7 nucleotides matching TRBD2. Germline CDR1 SGHNT, CDR2 YYREEE (reference sequence). Trimming at V came to 8 bases and at J to 2 bases, leaving 9 bases not matched to a gene. The CDR3 has 14 residues. The CDR3 coding sequence is TGTGCCAGTACGAAAGGGACTAAACAAGAGACCCAGTACTTC. Amino acid sequence: CASTKGTKQETQYF.

The chain carries TRBV7-9 and TRBJ1-1, with unresolved D. The CDR3 length is 14 residues. Trimming left V 5 bases short and J 1 base short, with 11 bases between. Looked up from germline, CDR1 is SEHNR and CDR2 is FQNEAQ (reference sequence). This CDR3 reads CASSGGPGNTEAFF. The DNA for the CDR3 is TGTGCCAGCAGCGGAGGCCCAGGGAACACTGAAGCTTTCTTT.

V is TRBV10-1 and J is TRBJ2-7; D might be TRBD2 (6 bases). The CDR3 loop spans 15 amino acids. The V gene lost 3 bases and the J gene lost 2 bases, with 14 bases spanning the gap. Germline CDR1 WNHNN, CDR2 SYGVQD (reference sequence). The CDR3 here is CASSDTGVPPYEQYF. The CDR3 nucleotides read TGCGCCAGCAGTGATACGGGAGTCCCCCCCTACGAGCAGTACTTC.

The genes are TRBV10-2 and TRBJ2-7; no reliable D call. CDR1 and CDR2 (germline): WSHSY, SAAADI. Trimming stripped 0 bases from V and 3 bases from J, with 6 bases between. CDR3 length equals 13 residues. The CDR3 spells CASSESTLYEQYF. DNA of the CDR3: TGCGCCAGCAGTGAGTCAACCCTCTACGAGCAGTACTTC.

The chain couples TRBV6-5 to TRBJ1-1; D may be TRBD1 (5 bases). V was trimmed by 8 bases and J by 6 bases, leaving 10 bases between them. CDR3 length: 11 amino acids. Germline V gene sequence: CDR1 MNHEY, CDR2 SVGAGI. The CDR3 here is CASGRGPEAFF. Here the CDR3 DNA reads TGTGCCAGCGGGCGGGGCCCTGAAGCTTTCTTT.

This chain connects TRBV5-4 to TRBJ2-1; 7 bases are a match to TRBD2. Germline lookup yields CDR1 SGHNT and CDR2 YYREEE (reference sequence). Unmatched junction bases numbered 6, after V lost 0 bases and J lost 3 bases. The CDR3 extends over 16 amino acids. The CDR3 protein is CASSLDAGEIYNEQFF. As DNA, the CDR3 is TGTGCCAGCAGCTTGGATGCGGGGGAGATCTACAATGAGCAGTTCTTC.

The chain is built from TRBV18 and TRBJ2-5; D not certain. This CDR3 comprises 11 residues. Germline values: CDR1 KGHSH, CDR2 LQKENI. V dropped 6 bases and J dropped 2 bases, with 4 bases sitting between them. Here the CDR3 DNA reads TGTGCCAGCTCCGAACAAGAGACCCAGTACTTC. Protein product: CASSEQETQYF.

V usage is TRBV15 and J usage is TRBJ1-2, with D possibly TRBD1 on 5 matching bases. The germline V gene has CDR1 LNHNV and CDR2 YYDKDF (reference sequence). The length of the CDR3 is 13 residues. Trimming removed 1 base at V and 8 bases at J, with 11 bases between. The CDR3: CATSRGGEPGYTF. CDR3 nucleotides: TGTGCCACCAGCAGAGGGGGGGAGCCGGGCTACACCTTC.

This chain uses TRBV30 with TRBJ1-2, with 9 positions matching TRBD1. CDR1 and CDR2 (germline): GTSNPN, SVGIG (reference sequence). The CDR3 runs to 13 residues. Germline trimming cut 5 bases from V and 6 bases from J; bases unmatched to any gene: 7. The CDR3 reads CAWQWTGENGYTF. CDR3 nucleotides: TGTGCCTGGCAGTGGACAGGGGAAAATGGCTACACCTTC.

The chain joins TRBV5-1 to TRBJ1-3, with 7 bases lining up with TRBD1. This CDR3 is 15 amino acids long. V dropped 3 bases and J dropped 0; count of bases not matched to a gene: 3. Germline V gene data show CDR1 as SGHRS and CDR2 as YFSETQ. As DNA, the CDR3 is TGCGCCAGCAGCTCCGGGACAGCCTCTGGAAACACCATATATTTT. Translated, it gives CASSSGTASGNTIYF.

The CDR3 region has the DNA TGTGCCAGCAGCTCTGGGACTAGCGGAAATACAAGGGATGAGCAGTTCTTC. Amino acid sequence: CASSSGTSGNTRDEQFF. This chain joins TRBV5-8 and TRBJ2-1, with 11 bases fitting TRBD2. The CDR3 spans 17 residues. Losses at the gene ends were 3 bases for V and 8 bases for J; bases not matched to a gene: 13. The V gene's germline CDR1 is SGHTS and CDR2 YDEGEE.

This clone was counted a single time. This sample includes further DNA sequences coding for the same CDR3. CDR3 loop: CASSLVVGNEQFF. The CDR3, as DNA: TGCGCCAGCAGCTTGGTTGTGGGCAATGAGCAGTTCTTC. The genes are TRBV5-1 and TRBJ2-1; no definite D call. This CDR3 spans 13 amino acids. The germline CDR1 and CDR2 sequences are SGHRS and YFSETQ. Trimming removed 0 bases from V and 6 bases from J, with 7 bases in between.

The rearrangement uses TRBV28 and TRBJ1-2; D remains ambiguous. V was pared by 6 bases and J by 3 bases, with 14 bases between. The CDR3 contains 14 residues. Per germline, CDR1 MDHEN and CDR2 SYDVKM. The CDR3 coding sequence is TGTGCCAGCAGCCCTCGGACCAGGTACTATGGCTACACCTTC. Its translation is CASSPRTRYYGYTF.

The gene calls are TRBV7-2 and TRBJ2-2, with TRBD2 matching 12 bases. With V trimmed by 5 bases and J by 4 bases, 5 bases remained unmatched. Germline lookup yields CDR1 SGHTA and CDR2 FQGNSA. The CDR3 runs to 16 residues. The CDR3 sequence is CASSPQGLAGTGELFF. The CDR3 DNA reads TGTGCCAGCAGCCCTCAGGGACTAGCGGGCACCGGGGAGCTGTTTTTT.

The CDR3 reads CASSRLEAGGPGIEQYF. The CDR3, as DNA: TGTGCCAGCAGCCGGCTGGAGGCGGGAGGGCCAGGTATTGAGCAGTACTTC. The chain uses TRBV11-3 and TRBJ2-7; 9 bases line up with TRBD2. Germline-derived CDR1 and CDR2 are SGHNT and YENEEA. After removal of 5 bases from V and 7 bases from J, the junction contained 18 bases not matched to a gene. The CDR3 runs to 17 residues. Using reference TRBV11-3 and TRBJ2-7 for the parts outside the CDR3, the full variable domain is EAGVVQSPRYKIIEKKQPVAFWCNPISGHNTLYWYLQNLGQGPELLIRYENEEAVDDSQLPKDRFSAERLKGVDSTLKIQPAELGDSAVYLCASSRLEAGGPGIEQYFGPGTRLTVT.

This clone was seen once. The chain carries TRBV2 and TRBJ1-4, with D perhaps TRBD1 (6 bases). In germline, CDR1 is SNHLY, CDR2 FYNNEI. V gave up 8 bases and J gave up 15 bases, with 25 bases separating them. This CDR3 has 14 amino acids. The DNA for the CDR3 is TGTGCCAGCCAGCGGGACATGGCAAGAGGGGGGGTGTTTTTT. Amino acid sequence: CASQRDMARGGVFF.

This sequence joins TRBV4-1 and TRBJ2-7; TRBD1 aligns across 9 bases. The CDR3 has 17 amino acids. The V segment lost 0 bases and the J segment 3 bases; nucleotides outside the gene matches: 9. The germline V gene encodes CDR1 MGHRA and CDR2 YSYEKL. CDR3 coding DNA: TGCGCCAGCAGCCAAGAGGCCGCGGGACAGGGAATCTACGAGCAGTACTTC. Translated, it gives CASSQEAAGQGIYEQYF.

This clone was observed once. V and J are TRBV7-9 and TRBJ2-2; 9 nucleotides align to TRBD2. Germline CDR1 and CDR2: SEHNR and FQNEAQ (reference sequence). The CDR3 sequence is 17 residues long. Trimming took 2 bases from V and 4 from J; bases not matched to a gene: 8. The chain's CDR3 is CASSLTLAGDSTGELFF. The CDR3 coding sequence is TGTGCCAGCAGCTTAACGTTAGCGGGAGACTCCACCGGGGAGCTGTTTTTT.

The chain is built from TRBV7-2 and TRBJ2-1, with TRBD2 identical over 13 bases. The V and J ends lost 5 bases and 3 bases, in that order; junction bases with no gene match: 1. CDR1 and CDR2 (germline): SGHTA, FQGNSA. The length of the CDR3 is 15 residues. The CDR3: CASSGTSGNYNEQFF. The CDR3 nucleotides read TGTGCCAGCAGCGGGACTAGCGGGAACTACAATGAGCAGTTCTTC.

The chain joins TRBV1 to TRBJ2-3; the table's D call, TRBD2, has no DNA check behind it. TRBV1 is a pseudogene locus. The CDR3 length is 17 residues. The CDR3 spells CTSSQGQREYRADTQYF. CDR3 coding DNA: TGCACCAGCAGCCAAGGTCAACGGGAGTATAGGGCAGATACGCAGTATTTT.

The chain links TRBV4-1 to TRBJ2-1; 7 nucleotides agree with TRBD2. Germline CDR1 is MGHRA and CDR2 is YSYEKL. The J segment lost 8 bases and the V segment lost 5 bases, leaving 18 bases of the junction unmatched. This CDR3 has 17 residues. CDR3 in DNA: TGCGCCAGCAGCTCCCTCGGACTAGTCCTTCGGTTTGATGAGCAGTTCTTC. Amino acid sequence: CASSSLGLVLRFDEQFF.

The rearrangement uses TRBV6-1 and TRBJ1-1; TRBD1 matches at 7 bases. V was pared by 2 bases and J by 3 bases, with 6 bases of the junction left unmatched. CDR1 is MNHNS and CDR2 is SASEGT in the germline V gene. The CDR3 extends over 15 amino acids. The CDR3 nucleotides are TGTGCCAGCAGTGAACAAGGGGGCATGGACACTGAAGCTTTCTTT. This translates into CASSEQGGMDTEAFF.

The chain recombines TRBV28 with TRBJ1-6, with a weak D call TRBD1 (6 bases). This CDR3 spans 15 amino acids. Germline V gives CDR1 MDHEN, CDR2 SYDVKM. The germline V and J ends were trimmed by 8 bases and 7 bases, with 18 bases remaining between them. The chain's CDR3 is CASGKPGQKNSPLHF. In nucleotides, the CDR3 is TGTGCCAGCGGGAAGCCCGGACAGAAGAATTCACCCCTCCACTTT.

Concerning this clone: A junction boundary mismatches the germline segment, possibly from a read error. The chain is built from TRBV7-3 and TRBJ2-7; 7 nucleotides align to TRBD2. The germline V gene encodes CDR1 SGHTA and CDR2 FQGTGA. The CDR3 covers 14 residues. The CDR3 sequence: CASSVTGTTNALYF. CDR3 sequence (DNA): TGTGCCAGCAGCGTAACCGGGACTACAAACGCTTTGTACTTC. Full variable domain (missing parts from reference TRBV7-3 and TRBJ2-7): GAGVSQTPSNKVTEKGKYVELRCDPISGHTALYWYRQSLGQGPEFLIYFQGTGAADDSGLPNDRFFAVRPEGSVSTLKIQRTERGDSAVYLCASSVTGTTNALYFGPGTRLTVT.

The rearrangement uses TRBV6-5 and TRBJ2-7, with D perhaps assigned TRBD1 or TRBD2 (5 bases each). The length of the CDR3 is 16 residues. The ends were cut back, 2 bases at V and 1 base at J, with 15 bases in the middle. The germline CDR1 and CDR2 sequences are MNHEY and SVGAGI. CDR3 nucleotide sequence: TGTGCCAGCAGTTACCTGAGGTTGGGGGAGTCCTACGAGCAGTACTTC. It translates to CASSYLRLGESYEQYF.

CDR3 amino acids: CASSLVLQETQYF. CDR3 DNA: TGTGCCAGCAGCTTAGTCCTGCAAGAGACCCAGTACTTC. The chain joins TRBV7-2 to TRBJ2-5; D unclear. The CDR3 length is 13 residues. Trimming removed 1 base from V and 2 bases from J, with 5 bases in between. Germline V gene sequence: CDR1 SGHTA, CDR2 FQGNSA.

For this clone: The sample carries other DNA sequences with the same CDR3. The genes are TRBV5-1 and TRBJ2-1; 7 bases are shared with TRBD1. Trimming took 4 bases from V and 4 from J; bases not matched to a gene: 5. The CDR3 has 14 residues. Germline assignment: CDR1 SGHRS and CDR2 YFSETQ. The CDR3 sequence: CASSPGQSYNEQFF. The CDR3 DNA reads as TGCGCCAGCAGCCCGGGACAGTCATACAATGAGCAGTTCTTC.

The rearrangement links TRBV14 to TRBJ2-2; no firm D call. V shed 2 bases and J shed 5 bases, with 0 bases lying between them. In germline, CDR1 is SGHDN, CDR2 FVKESK. The CDR3 spans 11 residues. The CDR3 protein is CASSQTGELFF. The CDR3 DNA follows: TGTGCCAGCAGCCAAACCGGGGAGCTGTTTTTT.

This rearrangement joins TRBV27 to TRBJ1-6; 9 bases map to TRBD1. Germline CDR1 MNHEY, CDR2 SMNVEV (reference sequence). The CDR3 runs to 17 residues. V was pared by 2 bases and J by 7 bases, with 9 bases of the junction left unmatched. In nucleotides, the CDR3 is TGTGCCAGCAGTTTAATTCTCGGGACAGGGCTAAATTCACCCCTCCACTTT. Translation gives CASSLILGTGLNSPLHF.

This chain joins TRBV27 and TRBJ1-5, with D possibly TRBD1 on 5 matching bases. The CDR3 consists of 14 residues. Trimming shortened V by 6 bases and J by 9 bases, and 18 bases separated the two germline ends. Germline CDR1 MNHEY, CDR2 SMNVEV (reference sequence). The CDR3 DNA follows: TGTGCCAGCAGCCCGGGGACGGCCGGCGGGCCCCAGCATTTT. Amino acids: CASSPGTAGGPQHF.

The chain combines TRBV4-1 with TRBJ1-4, with TRBD1 as a possible D gene (6 bases). CDR1 is MGHRA, CDR2 YSYEKL, per germline. The CDR3 is made up of 21 amino acids. Trimming stripped 2 bases from V and 8 bases from J, with 33 bases between. CDR3 sequence reads: CASSQKRITRNRDGVGEKLFF. The CDR3 nucleotides read TGCGCCAGCAGCCAAAAAAGGATAACCCGGAACAGGGACGGCGTAGGCGAAAAACTGTTTTTT.